One sample yielded the 5 T cell receptor beta chains listed below, sequenced in a study of HIV-infected patients and healthy controls. TCRdb processed the 5' RACE reads anew with MiXCR; each CDR3 protein has one entry. The sample lists 50,000 to 80,000 distinct CDR3 sequences; around 21% were seen once. Sequenced: CD4+ T cells from blood. Receptors originate from a human donor in good health.

About this clonotype itself: A much larger clone lies a single base off, so this may be a read error. The chain has TRBV21-1 and TRBJ2-7; the table gives TRBD1 as D, unverified against the DNA. TRBV21-1 is flagged as a pseudogene. CDR3 length: 12 amino acids. This CDR3 reads CASGSQEGGPVF. The CDR3 DNA sequence: TGTGCCAGCGGCTCCCAAGAGGGGGGGCCGGTCTTC.

The V call is TRBV20-1, the J call TRBJ2-4; 10 nucleotides match TRBD2. The CDR3 loop spans 15 amino acids. Trimming cost V 4 bases and J 0 bases; bases outside gene matches: 3. The V gene's germline CDR1 is DFQATT and CDR2 SNEGSKA (reference sequence). DNA of the CDR3: TGCAGTGCTACTAGCGGGAGCATAGCCAAAAACATTCAGTACTTC. Translated, it gives CSATSGSIAKNIQYF.

This clonotype appeared once. J is TRBJ2-1 and V is TRBV11-2, with TRBD2 identical over 9 bases. V was pared by 1 base and J by 10 bases, with 17 bases of the junction left unmatched. CDR3 length: 18 residues. The germline gives CDR1 SGHAT, CDR2 FQNNGV. In nucleotides, the CDR3 is TGTGCCAGCAGCTTAGTCTCGAGGGCTAGCGGGATTGCGCGAGAGCAGTTCTTC. Residues: CASSLVSRASGIAREQFF.

Ten or more counts support this clonotype. This chain connects TRBV5-1 to TRBJ2-3; TRBD2 matches at 8 bases. This CDR3 comprises 16 residues. CDR1 and CDR2 from the germline V gene are SGHRS and YFSETQ. V shed 4 bases, J shed 4 bases, and the junction held 11 bases outside the gene matches. The CDR3 sequence is CASSPSPGGAADTQYF. DNA for the CDR3: TGCGCCAGCAGCCCTTCCCCCGGGGGGGCAGCAGATACGCAGTATTTT. The full variable domain, in which reference TRBV5-1 and TRBJ2-3 provide the parts outside the CDR3, is KAGVTQTPRYLIKTRGQQVTLSCSPISGHRSVSWYQQTPGQGLQFLFEYFSETQRNKGNFPGRFSGRQFSNSRSEMNVSTLELGDSALYLCASSPSPGGAADTQYFGPGTRLTVL.

The chain uses TRBV6-6 and TRBJ2-5; D may be TRBD1 (6 bases). CDR3 length: 13 amino acids. Per the germline V gene, CDR1 is MNHNY and CDR2 is SVGAGI (reference sequence). The V gene lost 2 bases and the J gene lost 3 bases, with 7 bases spanning the gap. The CDR3 DNA follows: TGTGCCAGCAGTTACGGGACAAAAGAGACCCAGTACTTC. Its protein is CASSYGTKETQYF.